The 23 T cell receptor beta chains reported below all come from one sample, sequenced in a study of type 1 regulatory T cells. One entry per CDR3 protein, called by TCRdb with MiXCR from the reads. The table records 80,000 to 100,000 distinct CDR3 sequences, roughly 30% of them present only once. Source material: CD4+ T cells, either the whole sample or a sorted fraction (not recorded which). The receptors shown here come from a human donor in good health.

As concerns this clonotype: Germline and junction disagree at one end, which may indicate a read error. The chain has TRBV7-9 and TRBJ1-3; no clear D. Germline loops: CDR1 SEHNR, CDR2 FQNEAQ (reference sequence). The CDR3 contains 15 residues. Here the CDR3 DNA reads TGTGCCGGCAGCCCCCCCTTTAGGTCTGGAAACACCATATATTTT. Amino acids: CAGSPPFRSGNTIYF.

This clonotype was seen more than once but under ten times. The rearrangement uses TRBV20-1 and TRBJ2-1; D might be TRBD2 (5 bases). V shed 3 bases and J shed 1 base, with 7 bases lying between them. The germline gives CDR1 DFQATT, CDR2 SNEGSKA (reference sequence). The CDR3 runs 13 residues. In DNA form, the CDR3 reads TGCAGTGCTAGGTGGGAGTCCTACAATGAGCAGTTCTTC. Protein product: CSARWESYNEQFF.

V usage is TRBV10-2 and J usage is TRBJ2-5; TRBD1 matches at 7 bases. CDR1 WSHSY and CDR2 SAAADI come from the germline V gene. This CDR3 has 15 amino acids. The junction had 3 bases not matched to a gene; V was cut back by 0 bases and J by 2 bases. The CDR3 DNA sequence: TGCGCCAGCAGTGAGTCGAGGGGACAGCAAGAGACCCAGTACTTC. Translating gives CASSESRGQQETQYF.

The gene calls are TRBV15 and TRBJ1-1; no reliable D call. Looked up from germline, CDR1 is LNHNV and CDR2 is YYDKDF (reference sequence). With 2 bases removed from V and 8 bases from J, the gap between germline ends came to 12 bases. The CDR3 consists of 13 residues. The CDR3 loop reads CATSRKQPTEAFF. In DNA form, the CDR3 reads TGTGCCACCAGCAGAAAACAACCAACCGAAGCTTTCTTT.

This clonotype showed up just a few times. V usage is TRBV12-3 or TRBV12-4 and J usage is TRBJ1-5; 7 nucleotides line up with TRBD1. V shed 6 bases, J shed 1 base, and the junction held 6 bases outside the gene matches. This CDR3 region has 15 residues. CDR3 nucleotide sequence: TGTGCCAGCAGACCAACAGGGGTAAGCAATCAGCCCCAGCATTTT. As protein: CASRPTGVSNQPQHF.

The chain joins TRBV5-1 to TRBJ1-1, with D unresolved. This CDR3 region has 14 residues. Per the germline V gene, CDR1 is SGHRS and CDR2 is YFSETQ. V was clipped by 4 bases and J by 0 bases, with 10 bases between them. This CDR3 is CASSPGGMNTEAFF. CDR3 nucleotides: TGCGCCAGCAGCCCGGGAGGAATGAACACTGAAGCTTTCTTT. Drawing the rest from reference TRBV5-1 and TRBJ1-1, the complete variable domain is KAGVTQTPRYLIKTRGQQVTLSCSPISGHRSVSWYQQTPGQGLQFLFEYFSETQRNKGNFPGRFSGRQFSNSRSEMNVSTLELGDSALYLCASSPGGMNTEAFFGQGTRLTVV.

In its sample, this clonotype was seen a few times. This chain uses TRBV20-1 with TRBJ2-1; 11 positions match TRBD2. V shed 6 bases and J 5 bases; nucleotides not matched to a gene: 6. The V gene's germline CDR1 is DFQATT and CDR2 SNEGSKA (reference sequence). The length of the CDR3 is 14 residues. This CDR3 reads CSALGLAANNEQFF. CDR3 bases: TGCAGTGCCTTGGGACTAGCGGCCAACAATGAGCAGTTCTTC.

This clonotype was seen more than once but under ten times. The J gene is TRBJ2-2, the V gene TRBV20-1; the D is unclear. V was trimmed by 3 bases and J by 0 bases, leaving 8 bases between them. Looked up from germline, CDR1 is DFQATT and CDR2 is SNEGSKA (reference sequence). The CDR3 totals 14 residues. CDR3: CSASRHPNTGELFF. In DNA form, the CDR3 reads TGCAGTGCTAGCAGACACCCGAACACCGGGGAGCTGTTTTTT.

This clonotype appeared once. This chain uses TRBV27 with TRBJ2-1; the match to TRBD1 covers 9 bases. The CDR3 has 17 amino acids. V dropped 6 bases and J dropped 7; count of bases not matched to a gene: 16. CDR1 MNHEY and CDR2 SMNVEV come from the germline V gene (reference sequence). The CDR3 DNA sequence: TGTGCCAGCAGCCGCCTGACGCGACAGGGGGAGAAGAATGAGCAGTTCTTC. It encodes CASSRLTRQGEKNEQFF.

The chain couples TRBV20-1 to TRBJ2-1; 10 bases are a match to TRBD2. V lost 4 bases and J lost 3; bases outside the gene matches: 3. There are 14 residues in the CDR3. From germline, CDR1 is DFQATT and CDR2 SNEGSKA (reference sequence). In DNA, the CDR3 is TGCAGTGCTAAATCTAGCGGGGGCTACAATGAGCAGTTCTTC. Translation: CSAKSSGGYNEQFF.

This clonotype was observed a handful of times. The rearrangement joins TRBV7-9 to TRBJ1-2, with D tentatively TRBD1 (5 bases). V lost 4 bases, J lost 1 base, and 10 bases lay in between. The CDR3 is 14 amino acids. Germline V gives CDR1 SEHNR, CDR2 FQNEAQ (reference sequence). Written as DNA, the CDR3 is TGTGCCAGCAGCTCGGGGACGGATAACTATGGCTACACCTTC. Translation: CASSSGTDNYGYTF.

This clonotype was recorded a few times. This sequence joins TRBV5-6 and TRBJ2-3; D remains ambiguous. From germline, CDR1 is SGHDT and CDR2 YYEEEE. The length of the CDR3 is 14 residues. V lost 2 bases, J lost 2 bases, and 9 bases lay in between. Written as DNA, the CDR3 is TGTGCCAGCAGCTTTAGGCAGGTCACAGATACGCAGTATTTT. It codes for CASSFRQVTDTQYF.

This clonotype was found a few times. The chain uses TRBV20-1 and TRBJ2-5; the D gene is possibly TRBD2 (6 bases). This CDR3 contains 14 residues. Per germline, CDR1 DFQATT and CDR2 SNEGSKA (reference sequence). V was pared by 5 bases and J by 5 bases, with 18 bases between. The CDR3 coding sequence is TGCAGTGCTCCGGTCGGGGGAGTCTCGGAGACCCAGTACTTC. Its translation: CSAPVGGVSETQYF.

CDR3 bases: TGCAGTGCTAGAGAACAGGGCACAGATACGCAGTATTTT. This translates into CSAREQGTDTQYF. J is TRBJ2-3 and V is TRBV20-1, with D tentatively TRBD1 (5 bases). The V and J ends lost 0 bases and 1 base respectively, with 5 bases between them. CDR3 size: 13 residues. The V gene's germline CDR1 is DFQATT and CDR2 SNEGSKA (reference sequence).

This clonotype has a handful of counts. The junction shows a germline mismatch at one end, possibly a read error. The chain employs TRBV3-1 and TRBJ1-5; 7 bases fit TRBD1. CDR1 and CDR2 from the germline V gene are LGHDT and YNNKEL (reference sequence). CDR3 length: 13 amino acids. In DNA, the CDR3 is TGTGCCAGCAGTCAAGAGGGGGCCCAGCCCCAGCATTTT. It yields the protein CASSQEGAQPQHF.

The chain is built from TRBV20-1 and TRBJ2-1; D is tentatively TRBD1 or TRBD2 (5 bases each). This CDR3 has 16 residues. The germline V gene encodes CDR1 DFQATT and CDR2 SNEGSKA (reference sequence). The V end was cut by 6 bases, the J end by 10 bases, with 28 bases between. The CDR3 DNA sequence: TGCAGTGCCCGGGGCGGCAGGCGTTTAGCTCTGGCGGAGCAGTTCTTC. It specifies CSARGGRRLALAEQFF.

This chain joins TRBV7-9 and TRBJ2-5; D is possibly TRBD1 (5 bases). This CDR3 comprises 13 residues. V was trimmed by 4 bases and J by 7 bases, leaving 13 bases between them. CDR1 is SEHNR and CDR2 is FQNEAQ in the germline V gene (reference sequence). For the CDR3, the DNA is TGTGCCAGCAGCTCCTCCCAGGGATTGACCCAGTACTTC. Its protein product is CASSSSQGLTQYF.

This clonotype was counted between two and nine times. J is TRBJ2-3 and V is TRBV6-2 or TRBV6-3; 8 bases are shared with TRBD2. V shed 5 bases and J 2 bases; nucleotides not matched to a gene: 9. The CDR3 spans 16 residues. The germline CDR1 and CDR2 sequences are MNHEY and SVGEGT. The DNA of the CDR3 is TGTGCCAGCAGTCCTCGGGGAGCGGGAGACACAGATACGCAGTATTTT. It yields the protein CASSPRGAGDTDTQYF.

The chain carries TRBV5-1 and TRBJ2-4; tentatively, D is TRBD1 (5 bases). Between the trimmed V and J ends, which lost 4 bases and 7 bases, there was a span of 15 bases. Germline V CDR1 and CDR2: SGHRS, YFSETQ. This CDR3 is 14 amino acids long. The CDR3 is CASSATGYSNIQYF. In DNA, the CDR3 is TGCGCCAGCAGCGCTACAGGATATAGTAACATTCAGTACTTC.

This chain connects TRBV6-1 to TRBJ2-1, with 9 bases matching TRBD2. Germline V gives CDR1 MNHNS, CDR2 SASEGT. The CDR3 runs to 16 residues. V shed 6 bases, J shed 4 bases, and the junction held 10 bases outside the gene matches. The CDR3 nucleotides are TGTGCCAGCAGGCCGGCCCGCGCGGGGGGGTACAATGAGCAGTTCTTC. Its protein is CASRPARAGGYNEQFF.

The chain carries TRBV4-3 and TRBJ2-5, with 10 positions matching TRBD2. The CDR3 covers 16 residues. V was pared by 1 base and J by 2 bases, with 4 bases of the junction left unmatched. The germline gives CDR1 LGHNA, CDR2 YSLEER. CDR3 region: CASSQGTSGVQETQYF. The CDR3 nucleotides are TGCGCCAGCAGCCAAGGAACTAGCGGGGTACAAGAGACCCAGTACTTC.

The V gene is TRBV4-2, the J gene TRBJ2-3; maybe TRBD2 (5 bases). Germline values: CDR1 LGHNA, CDR2 YNFKEQ. V was shortened by 4 bases and J by 1 base, with 18 bases between the two germline ends. The CDR3 is made up of 17 amino acids. CDR3 sequence reads: CASSRGQVFLGTDTQYF. The CDR3 DNA is TGTGCCAGCAGCCGCGGGCAGGTTTTTCTGGGCACAGATACGCAGTATTTT.

This sequence joins TRBV24-1 and TRBJ2-1; D uncertain. Deletions cut 5 bases from V and 3 bases from J, with 16 bases between. Germline loops: CDR1 KGHDR, CDR2 SFDVKD. This CDR3 comprises 16 residues. The CDR3: CATSASDPVRYNEQFF. Here the CDR3 DNA reads TGTGCCACCAGTGCCTCCGACCCCGTTCGCTACAATGAGCAGTTCTTC.